What follows are 5 T cell receptor beta chains derived from one specimen sequenced in a study of blood T cell repertoires in COVID-19. TCRdb's copy holds only in-frame clones and misses some; the assay was immunoSEQ multiplex PCR. The sample contains more than 85,000 clones, 84% of which appear only once. The specimen sequenced was peripheral blood. These receptors originate from a woman over 75 with active or convalescent COVID-19.

The chain combines TRBV5-1 with TRBJ2-5, with 14 bases lining up with TRBD2. The V segment lost 4 bases and the J segment 5 bases; nucleotides outside the gene matches: 4. The CDR3 has 15 amino acids. Germline-derived CDR1 and CDR2 are SGHRS and YFSETQ. The CDR3 DNA reads as TGCGCCAGCAGCCCGACTAGCGGGAGGGGGGAGACCCAGTACTTC. It is translated as CASSPTSGRGETQYF.

The chain uses TRBV19 and TRBJ1-2; unclear D gene. V lost 1 base to trimming and J lost 6 bases, with 12 bases between them. Germline values: CDR1 LNHDA, CDR2 SQIVND (reference sequence). The length of the CDR3 is 14 residues. The CDR3 spells CASSIVIRGNGYTF. CDR3 nucleotide sequence: TGTGCCAGTAGTATAGTGATCCGAGGGAATGGCTACACCTTC. Drawing the rest from reference TRBV19 and TRBJ1-2, the complete variable domain is DGGITQSPKYLFRKEGQNVTLSCEQNLNHDAMYWYRQDPGQGLRLIYYSQIVNDFQKGDIAEGYSVSREKKESFPLTVTSAQKNPTAFYLCASSIVIRGNGYTFGSGTRLTVV.

The chain's CDR3 is CASSPAGPAYEQYF. The CDR3 nucleotides are TGTGCCAGCAGCCCAGCGGGGCCCGCCTACGAGCAGTACTTC. This chain joins TRBV3-1 (or the pseudogene TRBV3-2) and TRBJ2-7; 7 bases fit TRBD2. The CDR3 has 14 residues. Trimming took 4 bases from V and 2 from J; bases not matched to a gene: 5. Germline loops: CDR1 LGHDT, CDR2 YNNKEL (reference sequence).

CDR3 protein: CASSPGLAGGETQYF. The DNA of the CDR3 is TGCGCCAGCAGCCCGGGACTAGCGGGAGGAGAGACCCAGTACTTC. The chain has TRBV5-1 and TRBJ2-5, with 15 bases lining up with TRBD2. Germline CDR1 is SGHRS and CDR2 is YFSETQ. CDR3 length: 15 amino acids. The V gene end was trimmed by 4 bases and the J gene end by 4 bases; junction bases not matched to a gene: 2. The full variable domain, in which reference TRBV5-1 and TRBJ2-5 provide the parts outside the CDR3, is KAGVTQTPRYLIKTRGQQVTLSCSPISGHRSVSWYQQTPGQGLQFLFEYFSETQRNKGNFPGRFSGRQFSNSRSEMNVSTLELGDSALYLCASSPGLAGGETQYFGPGTRLLVL.

The gene calls are TRBV7-9 and TRBJ2-3; 8 nucleotides match TRBD2. The CDR3 totals 16 residues. Germline trimming cut 0 bases from V and 5 bases from J; bases unmatched to any gene: 7. Looked up from germline, CDR1 is SEHNR and CDR2 is FQNEAQ (reference sequence). CDR3 DNA: TGTGCCAGCAGCTTAGCTCAGCGGCTAGCGGGAGATACGCAGTATTTT. It specifies CASSLAQRLAGDTQYF.